This TCR beta chain was sequenced during a study of T cells in Graves' hyperthyroidism and ophthalmopathy. Study findings and constraints: Ophthalmopathy was separated from stable hyperthyroidism by a 13 V-J model. Among thyroid clonotypes expanded above 0.001, most also appeared in blood.

Researchers took RNA transcripts and amplified the TCR beta CDR3 regions from them. First-round RT-PCR with HTBI primers amplified the TCR CDR3 region. TCRdb redid the calling of the multiplex PCR reads with MiXCR, one entry per CDR3 protein. The sample lists about 420,000 distinct CDR3 sequences, roughly an eighth occurring once. An absence of ophthalmopathy progression within 18 months meant stable Graves' hyperthyroidism. Source material for PBMCs was 9 to 10 ml fresh peripheral blood. This clonotype came up once. What it binds is not known. Sequencing input: blood. The sequence derives from a woman aged 18-30 years with Graves' hyperthyroidism.

The CDR3 is CASSLRGTLVQETQYF. For the CDR3, the DNA is TGTGCCAGCAGCCTTAGGGGCACCCTGGTACAAGAGACCCAGTACTTC. J is TRBJ2-5 and V is TRBV11-2; the D gene is possibly TRBD1 (5 bases). From germline, CDR1 is SGHAT and CDR2 FQNNGV. There are 16 residues in the CDR3. V was pared by 5 bases and J by 2 bases, with 18 bases between.